These T cell receptor beta chains were read from a single sample in a study of T-cell reconstitution after alpha-beta-depleted transplantation in children. MiXCR, applied by TCRdb to the PCR reads, yields one record per CDR3 protein. The table records about 240,000 distinct CDR3 sequences, about 12% of them present only once. The sequenced sample was PBMCs from the stem cell graft donor, obtained from the stem cell graft. The source is a human donor who donated a stem cell graft to a child with acute lymphoblastic leukemia. Each CDR3 is given with its conserved first and last residue. D genes are given only for firm matches. The size of a clone is reported for some rows only, either as once, few or many, or as a class for expanded clones.

d_call j_call clone_size v_call cdr3_nt cdr3_aa
- TRBJ2-1 many TRBV29-1 TGCAGCGTTGAAGATTTAAGGACTTACTCGGAGCAGTTCTTC CSVEDLRTYSEQFF
- TRBJ1-3 many TRBV5-1 TGCGCCAGCAGCCCAGAGGGGTTCTCTGGAAACACCATATATTTT CASSPEGFSGNTIYF
- TRBJ2-7 few TRBV15 TGTGCCACCAGCAGACGGACGGATCCCTACGAGCAGTACTTC CATSRRTDPYEQYF
TRBD1 TRBJ2-5 few TRBV7-6 TGTGCCAGCAGCGAGACAGGGGTGGGACAAGAGACCCAGTACTTC CASSETGVGQETQYF
TRBD1 TRBJ1-1 many TRBV5-1 TGCGCCAGCAGCTTGGTAGGGGGCGCCGGTGGTACTGAAGCTTTCTTT CASSLVGGAGGTEAFF
- TRBJ2-5 many TRBV28 TGTGCCACCCATTCGGTGGGGGCCCAGTACTTC CATHSVGAQYF
TRBD1 TRBJ2-5 many TRBV12-3/TRBV12-4 TGTGCCAGCAGTTTGGGACAGGGGCAGACCCAGTACTTC CASSLGQGQTQYF
TRBD1 TRBJ2-7 - TRBV20-1 TGCAGTGCTGGAGTACGGGACAGGCCCTCCTACGAGCAGTACTTC CSAGVRDRPSYEQYF
- TRBJ1-5 many TRBV12-3/TRBV12-4 TGTGCCAGCAGTTCGGACGGGAGCAATCAGCCCCAGCATTTT CASSSDGSNQPQHF
TRBD2 TRBJ2-4 many TRBV7-9 TGTGCCAGCAGCTTAGGCGGGAGGACCAAAAACATTCAGTACTTC CASSLGGRTKNIQYF
TRBD2 TRBJ2-1 many TRBV6-1 TGTGCCAGCAGTGAAGGGTTGGCGGGAGCCAACAATGAGCAGTTCTTC CASSEGLAGANNEQFF
TRBD1 TRBJ2-2 many TRBV5-1 TGCGCCAGCAGCACCCTTCAGGGGGCCGGGGAGCTGTTTTTT CASSTLQGAGELFF
TRBD2 TRBJ2-5 many TRBV3-1 TGTGCCAGCGGACCTAGCGGGAGAGGGGAGACCCAGTACTTC CASGPSGRGETQYF
- TRBJ1-5 many TRBV20-1 TGCAGTGCTAGAGATCCAGCACGGACTCAGCCCCAGCATTTT CSARDPARTQPQHF
- TRBJ2-7 few TRBV4-3 TGCGCCAGCAGCCTGGACGCGAGCTCCTACGAGCAGTACTTC CASSLDASSYEQYF
- TRBJ2-2 many TRBV20-1 TGCAGTGCTAGAAGAGGCGGGGAGCTGTTTTTT CSARRGGELFF
- TRBJ2-2 many TRBV18 TGTGCCAGCTCACCGCAGGGACCGAACACCGGGGAGCTGTTTTTT CASSPQGPNTGELFF
TRBD1 TRBJ2-7 many TRBV24-1 TGTGCCACCAGTGGGCTGGGACAGGGAGAGCAGTACTTC CATSGLGQGEQYF